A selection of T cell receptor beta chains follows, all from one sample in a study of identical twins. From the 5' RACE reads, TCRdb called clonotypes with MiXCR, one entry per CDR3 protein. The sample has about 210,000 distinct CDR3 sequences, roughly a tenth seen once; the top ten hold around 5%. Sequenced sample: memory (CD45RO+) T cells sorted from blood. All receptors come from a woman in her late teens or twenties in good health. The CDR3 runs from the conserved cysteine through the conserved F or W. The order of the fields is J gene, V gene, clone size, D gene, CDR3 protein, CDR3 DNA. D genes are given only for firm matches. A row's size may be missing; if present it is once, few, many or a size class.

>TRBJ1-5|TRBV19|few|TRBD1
CASSDRGFSNQPQHF
TGTGCCAGCTCGGACAGGGGCTTCAGCAATCAGCCCCAGCATTTT
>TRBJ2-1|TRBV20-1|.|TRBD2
CSARTSGGPSEQFF
TGCAGTGCCCGGACTAGCGGGGGGCCCAGTGAGCAGTTCTTC
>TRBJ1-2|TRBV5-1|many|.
CASSSQPDKVPHGYTF
TGCGCCAGCAGCTCACAACCCGACAAGGTGCCTCATGGCTACACCTTC
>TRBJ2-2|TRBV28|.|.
CAALFRDTGELFF
TGTGCCGCTCTCTTCAGGGACACCGGGGAGCTGTTTTTT
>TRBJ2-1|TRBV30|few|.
CAWGVVGSRNEQFF
TGTGCCTGGGGGGTAGTCGGGTCTCGCAATGAGCAGTTCTTC
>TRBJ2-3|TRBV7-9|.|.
CASSYTSTDTQYF
TGTGCCAGCAGCTATACTAGCACAGATACGCAGTATTTT
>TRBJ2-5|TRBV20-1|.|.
CSAPRDLTRETQYF
TGCAGTGCCCCACGGGACCTTACGAGAGAGACCCAGTACTTC
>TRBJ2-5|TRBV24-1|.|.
CATRGEGEEETQYF
TGTGCCACCAGAGGCGAAGGGGAGGAAGAGACCCAGTACTTC
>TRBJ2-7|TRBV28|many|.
CASINSGIYEQYF
TGTGCCAGCATTAATTCAGGGATTTACGAGCAGTACTTC
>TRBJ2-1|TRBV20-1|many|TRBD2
CSARDQVAGSYNEQFF
TGCAGTGCTAGAGATCAGGTAGCGGGGTCCTACAATGAGCAGTTCTTC
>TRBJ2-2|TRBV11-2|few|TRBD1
CASSRKLGTGGPGELFF
TGTGCCAGCAGCCGGAAATTGGGGACAGGGGGTCCCGGGGAGCTGTTTTTT
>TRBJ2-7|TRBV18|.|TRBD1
CASSPPGTGSYEQYF
TGTGCCAGCTCACCCCCGGGGACAGGGTCCTACGAGCAGTACTTC
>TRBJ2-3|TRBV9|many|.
CASSLLGGTNTQYF
TGTGCCAGCAGCCTCCTAGGAGGCACGAATACGCAGTATTTT
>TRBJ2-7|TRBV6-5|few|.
CASSFDSESSYEQYF
TGTGCCAGCAGTTTCGACAGCGAGAGCTCCTACGAGCAGTACTTC
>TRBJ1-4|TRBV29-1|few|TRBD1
CSVGDRDNEKLFF
TGCAGCGTTGGGGACAGGGATAATGAAAAACTGTTTTTT
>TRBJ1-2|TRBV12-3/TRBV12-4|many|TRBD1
CASTKGQGDYGYTF
TGTGCCAGCACTAAGGGACAGGGGGACTATGGCTACACCTTC
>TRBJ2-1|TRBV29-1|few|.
CSGGRPSSYNEQFF
TGCAGCGGGGGGAGGCCGAGCTCCTACAATGAGCAGTTCTTC
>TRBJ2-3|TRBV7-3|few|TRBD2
CASSLGVAGGTDTQYF
TGTGCCAGCAGCTTAGGGGTAGCGGGGGGCACAGATACGCAGTATTTT
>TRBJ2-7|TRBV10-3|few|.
CAISENSVWDEQYF
TGTGCCATCAGTGAAAACTCCGTGTGGGACGAGCAGTACTTC
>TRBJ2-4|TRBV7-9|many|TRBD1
CASSREGQGKNIQYF
TGTGCCAGCAGCCGAGAAGGACAGGGGAAAAACATTCAGTACTTC
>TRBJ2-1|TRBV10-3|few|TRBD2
CAISEPKRTRDNEQFF
TGTGCCATCAGTGAGCCAAAAAGGACTAGAGACAATGAGCAGTTCTTC
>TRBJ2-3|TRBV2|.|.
CASSTETGSTDTQYF
TGTGCCAGCAGCACTGAGACGGGGAGCACAGATACGCAGTATTTT
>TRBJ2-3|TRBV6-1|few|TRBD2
CASSVAGGESLYGTDTQYF
TGTGCCAGCTCGGTAGCGGGAGGGGAGTCTTTATACGGCACAGATACGCAGTATTTT
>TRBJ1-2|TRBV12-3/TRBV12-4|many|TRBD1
CASSKTGFGGYTF
TGTGCCAGCAGCAAGACAGGGTTTGGTGGCTACACCTTC
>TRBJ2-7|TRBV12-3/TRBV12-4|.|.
CASSSGGLGKDEQYF
TGTGCCAGCAGTTCTGGGGGCTTGGGTAAAGACGAGCAGTACTTC
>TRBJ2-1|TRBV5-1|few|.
CASSQTSPLYEQFF
TGCGCCAGCAGTCAAACTAGCCCGTTGTATGAGCAGTTCTTC
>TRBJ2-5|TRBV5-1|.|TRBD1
CSSSLPSGTGETQYF
TGCTCCAGCAGCTTGCCTTCCGGGACAGGAGAGACCCAGTACTTC
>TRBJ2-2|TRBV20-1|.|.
CSARGGDTGTGELFF
TGCAGTGCTAGAGGGGGAGATACAGGGACCGGGGAGCTGTTTTTT
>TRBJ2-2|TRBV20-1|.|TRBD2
CSARGRRGGTGELFF
TGCAGTGCTAGAGGTCGGCGGGGGGGCACCGGGGAGCTGTTTTTT
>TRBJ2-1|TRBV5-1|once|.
CASSWITGNEQFF
TGCGCCAGCAGCTGGATAACAGGGAATGAGCAGTTCTTC
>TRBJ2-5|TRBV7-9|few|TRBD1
CASSHEQGIGTQYF
TGTGCCAGCAGCCACGAACAGGGGATCGGGACCCAGTACTTC
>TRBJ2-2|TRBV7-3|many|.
CASSSTSTAGELFF
TGTGCCAGCAGTTCTACTTCGACGGCCGGGGAGCTGTTTTTT
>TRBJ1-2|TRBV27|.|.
CASSLSAGSYGYTF
TGTGCCAGCAGTTTATCTGCAGGGAGCTATGGCTACACCTTC
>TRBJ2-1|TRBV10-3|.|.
CAISVPGTMSGEQFF
TGTGCCATCAGTGTGCCCGGGACAATGTCGGGTGAGCAGTTCTTC
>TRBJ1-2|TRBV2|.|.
CASSGQGFGYTF
TGTGCCAGCAGTGGCCAGGGTTTTGGCTACACCTTC
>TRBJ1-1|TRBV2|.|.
CASSEQVEAFF
TGTGCCAGCAGTGAACAAGTTGAAGCTTTCTTT
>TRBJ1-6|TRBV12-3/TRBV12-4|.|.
CASRTGTRLPLHF
TGTGCCAGCAGAACCGGGACAAGGTTACCCCTCCACTTT
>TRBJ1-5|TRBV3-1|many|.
CASSQDTGYQPQHF
TGTGCCAGCAGCCAAGACACGGGGTATCAGCCCCAGCATTTT
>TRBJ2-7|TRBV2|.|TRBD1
CASSGLGQGPYEQYF
TGTGCCAGCAGTGGATTGGGACAGGGTCCCTACGAGCAGTACTTC
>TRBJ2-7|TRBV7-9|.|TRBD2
CASSSTSGRREQYF
TGTGCCAGCAGTTCGACTAGCGGGCGGCGCGAGCAGTACTTC
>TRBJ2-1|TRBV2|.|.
CASSEARPEIHEQFF
TGTGCCAGCAGTGAAGCGCGGCCCGAAATCCATGAGCAGTTCTTC
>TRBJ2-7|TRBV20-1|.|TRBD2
CILREVTYEQYF
TGCATTCTGCGGGAGGTCACCTACGAGCAGTACTTC
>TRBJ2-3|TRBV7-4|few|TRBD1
CASSLRGQRFSTDTQYF
TGTGCCAGCAGCTTACGGGGACAGAGATTTAGCACAGATACGCAGTATTTT
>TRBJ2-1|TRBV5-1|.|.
CASSFPRGVNEQFF
TGCGCCAGCAGCTTCCCAAGGGGGGTCAATGAGCAGTTCTTC